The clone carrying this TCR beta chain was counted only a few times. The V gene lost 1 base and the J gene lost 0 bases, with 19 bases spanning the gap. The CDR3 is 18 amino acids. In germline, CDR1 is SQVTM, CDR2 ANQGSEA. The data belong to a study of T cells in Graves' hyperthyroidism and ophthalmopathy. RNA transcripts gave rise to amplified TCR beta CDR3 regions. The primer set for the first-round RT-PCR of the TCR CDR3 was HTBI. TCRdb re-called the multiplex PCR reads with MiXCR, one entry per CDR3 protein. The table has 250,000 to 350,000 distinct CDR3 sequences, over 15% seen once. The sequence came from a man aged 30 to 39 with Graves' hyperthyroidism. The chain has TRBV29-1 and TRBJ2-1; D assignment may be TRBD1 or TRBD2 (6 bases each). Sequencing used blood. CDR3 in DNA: TGCAGCGTTGAAGCCGGGGGAAAGGGGGGCGCCTCCTACAATGAGCAGTTCTTC. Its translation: CSVEAGGKGGASYNEQFF.